This TCR beta chain was profiled in a study of T cells in Graves' hyperthyroidism and ophthalmopathy (dated by TCRdb to between 2018 and 2021). For the wider study: Peripheral blood was sampled at the time of initial diagnosis, prior to any treatment. Whether ophthalmopathy could be predicted prospectively was tested in an independent validation cohort made up of roughly 19 hyperthyroidism patients plus 17 patients who later progressed to ophthalmopathy. In about 6 Graves' hyperthyroidism patients, the study also compared T-cell repertoires from thyroid tissue with T-cell repertoires from blood. The paper describes TCR Vbeta CDR3 sequencing of 135 peripheral blood samples, made up of about 41 ophthalmopathy patients, some 76 hyperthyroidism patients and roughly 17 progressor patients. For training and testing, the approximately 97 patients in the discovery cohort were randomly divided in a 7:3 ratio. To identify TCR V-J signatures that set the groups apart, the researchers used a discovery cohort of 100 or so patients, made up of fewer than 50 with Graves' ophthalmopathy and some 56 with stable Graves' hyperthyroidism. After blood sampling, hyperthyroidism patients were treated with methimazole at a starting dose of 30 mg daily, and ophthalmopathy patients were treated with high-dose intravenous methylprednisolone.

At least ten counts were recorded for this clonotype. The antigen this receptor binds is unknown. Nothing much larger sits one base from this clone, and base qualities are not available. In the ophthalmopathy patients, disease was moderately to severely active, with a Clinical Activity Score of 3 or more, a NOSPECS grade of 4 or more, and a duration of less than 3 months. The study excluded patients with uncontrolled infections, other autoimmune diseases, pregnancy or lactation. Clinical symptoms, serum thyroxine and TRAb, thyroid ultrasound, and orbital computed tomography formed the basis for the diagnoses. PBMCs were isolated from approximately 10 ml of fresh peripheral blood by Ficoll-Paque density gradient centrifugation. Total RNA was extracted with Trizol reagent, and quality was checked on an Agilent 2100 Bioanalyzer. The TCR beta CDR3 regions were amplified from RNA transcripts. The first round of RT-PCR for the TCR CDR3 was performed with the HTBI primer set and the Qiagen OneStep RT-PCR kit. Libraries were constructed in a second round of multiplex PCR, after which size selection and purification were carried out. Sequencing of the libraries was done on an Illumina HiSeq2000 using paired-end 100 bp reads. The source study handled its data this way. SOAPnuke was used to process the raw data, throwing out any read that contained adapters or uncalled bases, had a mean Phred below 15, or lacked an exact constant-primer or identifier match. COPE v1.2.5 was used to merge the high-quality paired reads, and each unique nucleotide sequence was defined as a clonotype. MiTCR v1.1 was used to align the clonotypes against IMGT TRBV, TRBD and TRBJ reference segments. The analysis included only V-J combinations with a frequency above 0.0001, which together covered around 99% of the repertoires. A TCS score was defined as the ratio of F50 (clonal expansion) to E x V (chaos), with BLOSUM62-based TCRdist applied between CDR3 peptides within each V-J. Welch's t-statistics and random forest reduced fewer than 550 V-J features to 13, which were used in a naive Bayes classifier (R e1071). TCRdb ran its own pipeline on the public reads, namely fastp trimming at Q25 and MiXCR clone calling, and kept in-frame beta chains. Rows matching on CDR3 protein sequence are summarized as one entry with the most common DNA and genes. TCRdb's processing, not the authors' own work, is the source of the V and J calls. The sample table lists about 640,000 distinct CDR3 sequences, less than 25% of them with a count of one. The top ten hold over 30% of the sample.

Results and caveats for the whole study, not just this receptor: A model built on a 13 V-J signature distinguished ophthalmopathy from stable hyperthyroidism, reaching approximately 89% sensitivity and under 84% specificity in cross-validation and 80%/75% in testing. Sample size was not statistically predetermined, and blinding of investigators to group allocation was not performed. Most expanded thyroid clonotypes (frequency above 0.001) were also found in blood, which suggests that blood repertoires may mirror thyroid immune responses. In validation, the model predicted progression to ophthalmopathy with 60% to 71% sensitivity and 72% to 85% specificity, a median of approximately 6.7 months before onset.

The trim is 1 base for V and 2 bases for J, with a gap of 14 bases between the germline ends. Including cysteine and phenylalanine, the CDR3 has 16 amino acids. CDR3 DNA only is kept here, 48 bases in frame from base 1. This sequence originates from a man aged 25 to 40 with Graves' ophthalmopathy. The sequencing input was blood. Rearrangement joined TRBV12-3 or TRBV12-4 to TRBJ1-1; the D region possibly corresponds to TRBD1 (6 bases align). The CDR3 protein sequence reads: CASSLVWAGANTEAFF. DNA sequence: TGTGCCAGCAGTTTAGTATGGGCAGGGGCTAACACTGAAGCTTTCTTT.